The 25 T cell receptor beta chains below were found in one sample sequenced in a study of blood T cells in healthy people across ages. Primers used in a second PCR of about 6 to 12 cycles were a sample-barcoded 5' primer and a J-beta primer mix. TCRdb fed the 5' RACE reads into MiXCR, producing one record per CDR3 protein. The data contain over 450,000 distinct CDR3 sequences, more than 20% of them singletons. The data also belong to a second study, concerning T cells of mothers and their children.

Sequencing was carried out using blood. The receptor set was obtained from a boy aged 5 to 17 in good health.

This sequence joins TRBV28 and TRBJ2-7; unclear D gene. CDR3 length: 11 amino acids. The ends were cut back, 5 bases at V and 3 bases at J, with 5 bases in the middle. Germline V gene sequence: CDR1 MDHEN, CDR2 SYDVKM. As DNA, the CDR3 is TGTGCCAGCAGTATGGACTACGAGCAGTACTTC. Translated: CASSMDYEQYF.

This clonotype was seen only a few times. At one end the junction does not follow the germline gene, possibly because of a read error. In nucleotides, the CDR3 is TGCGCCAGCAAAGGGACGGACCAAGAGACCCAGTACTTC. It yields the protein CASKGTDQETQYF. The chain couples TRBV28 to TRBJ2-5, with D perhaps given as TRBD1 or TRBD2 (5 bases each). This CDR3 is 13 amino acids long. The germline V gene has CDR1 MDHEN and CDR2 SYDVKM.

The rearrangement uses TRBV29-1 and TRBJ2-1; 12 bases are shared with TRBD2. The CDR3 runs 14 residues. The J segment lost 10 bases and the V segment lost 6 bases, leaving 10 bases of the junction unmatched. Germline V gene lookup returns CDR1 SQVTM and CDR2 ANQGSEA. The CDR3 DNA follows: TGCAGCGTAGGGGGACTAGCGGGTCCCAGGGAGCAGTTCTTC. Its translation: CSVGGLAGPREQFF.

The chain has TRBV9 and TRBJ2-2; D is ambiguous. CDR1 is SGDLS and CDR2 is YYNGEE in the germline V gene. Trimming left V 0 bases short and J 0 bases short, with 6 bases between. The length of the CDR3 is 15 residues. Here the CDR3 reads CASSVEGANTGELFF. DNA for the CDR3: TGTGCCAGCAGCGTAGAAGGAGCGAACACCGGGGAGCTGTTTTTT.

In its sample, this clonotype was seen a few times. The chain combines TRBV28 with TRBJ1-1; no clear D. This CDR3 region has 13 residues. Between the trimmed V and J ends, which lost 3 bases and 5 bases, there was a span of 10 bases. The germline gives CDR1 MDHEN, CDR2 SYDVKM. The CDR3 DNA sequence: TGTGCCAGCAGTTTGGAAGGGAGAACTGAAGCTTTCTTT. The encoded protein is CASSLEGRTEAFF.

The chain has TRBV29-1 and TRBJ2-3, with TRBD2 matching over 10 bases. After removal of 4 bases from V and 0 bases from J, the junction contained 7 bases not matched to a gene. Looked up from germline, CDR1 is SQVTM and CDR2 is ANQGSEA. The CDR3 contains 16 residues. DNA of the CDR3: TGCAGCGTTGCCGCCGGACTAGCGGCCAGCACAGATACGCAGTATTTT. This translates into CSVAAGLAASTDTQYF.

This sequence joins TRBV20-1 and TRBJ1-5, with 7 bases matching TRBD1. The CDR3 consists of 14 residues. Germline CDR1 and CDR2: DFQATT and SNEGSKA (reference sequence). With 5 bases clipped from V and 5 bases from J, the junction kept 9 bases outside the gene matches. In DNA form, the CDR3 reads TGCAGTGCTTCTCGGGACAGACGATATCAGCCCCAGCATTTT. Its translation: CSASRDRRYQPQHF.

This clonotype occurred many times. This rearrangement joins TRBV27 to TRBJ2-7; D is uncertain. V shed 0 bases and J shed 0 bases, with 3 bases lying between them. The CDR3 is made up of 13 amino acids. The germline V gene has CDR1 MNHEY and CDR2 SMNVEV (reference sequence). This chain's CDR3 is CASSLSPSYEQYF. The CDR3, as DNA: TGTGCCAGCAGTTTATCCCCCTCCTACGAGCAGTACTTC.

V usage is TRBV5-5 and J usage is TRBJ2-7; the D gene is possibly TRBD1 (6 bases). V lost 1 base, J lost 2 bases, and 10 bases lay in between. Germline assignment: CDR1 SGHKS and CDR2 YYEKEE (reference sequence). CDR3 length equals 14 residues. CDR3 in amino acids: CASSLTGSTYEQYF. CDR3 DNA: TGTGCCAGCAGCTTGACAGGGTCTACCTACGAGCAGTACTTC.

The chain joins TRBV6-2 or TRBV6-3 to TRBJ2-2; the D is unclear. The V end was cut by 8 bases, the J end by 15 bases, with 16 bases between. Germline CDR1 reads MNHEY; CDR2 reads SVGEGT. The CDR3 covers 11 residues. As DNA, the CDR3 is TGTGCCAGCGCTAATACAATCGAATTGTTTTTT. This translates into CASANTIELFF.

This chain uses TRBV4-3 with TRBJ2-5, with TRBD1 identical over 7 bases. Judging by the DNA end, TRBJ2-7 fits better; the J call may be wrong. Germline V gene data show CDR1 as LGHNA and CDR2 as YSLEER. The CDR3 spans 15 residues. As DNA, the CDR3 is TGCGCCAGCAGCCAGGAAGAAAGACAGGGCTACGAGCAGTACTTC. Protein: CASSQEERQGYEQYF.

This chain links TRBV18 with TRBJ2-5; TRBD1 might be the D (6 bases). The closer fit of TRBJ2-7 to the DNA end suggests the J call may be wrong. The CDR3 runs to 14 residues. Germline V gives CDR1 KGHSH, CDR2 LQKENI. The DNA for the CDR3 is TGTGCCAGCTCACCACCTTGGACAGCCTACGAGCAGTACTTC. Protein product: CASSPPWTAYEQYF.

V is TRBV7-8 and J is TRBJ2-5; 10 bases map to TRBD1. The end of the DNA aligns better with TRBJ2-1, so the J call may be wrong. This CDR3 spans 14 amino acids. Germline CDR1 SGHVS, CDR2 FQNEAQ. CDR3 amino acids: CASSLVTGGDEQFF. DNA of the CDR3: TGTGCCAGCAGCTTAGTGACAGGGGGCGATGAGCAGTTCTTC.

The chain carries TRBV18 and TRBJ1-1; D perhaps matches TRBD1 (6 bases). Germline V gene sequence: CDR1 KGHSH, CDR2 LQKENI. The CDR3 consists of 14 residues. V lost 6 bases to trimming and J lost 6 bases, with 17 bases between them. The CDR3 DNA sequence: TGTGCCAGCTCCAAAAGGCAGGGGAGGGCTGAAGCTTTCTTT. This sequence encodes CASSKRQGRAEAFF.

The sample holds a few counts of this clonotype. V and J are TRBV12-3 or TRBV12-4 and TRBJ1-4; D remains unclear. V lost 5 bases to trimming and J lost 8 bases, with 24 bases between them. This CDR3 has 17 residues. CDR3 bases: TGTGCCAGCAGTCCCCCGTTAGGGCAGGTTGCCGGAGAAAAACTGTTTTTT. The encoded protein is CASSPPLGQVAGEKLFF.

The J gene is TRBJ2-7, the V gene TRBV28, with no clear D. V was cut by 5 bases and J by 2 bases, with 13 bases left in between. Germline lookup yields CDR1 MDHEN and CDR2 SYDVKM. The CDR3 covers 14 residues. As DNA, the CDR3 is TGTGCCAGCAGTACCCCTCAACCAACCTACGAGCAGTACTTC. This sequence encodes CASSTPQPTYEQYF.

This clonotype was seen only a few times. This chain joins TRBV14 and TRBJ2-7; 12 bases match TRBD2. After removal of 5 bases from V and 0 bases from J, the junction contained 2 bases not matched to a gene. Germline V gene data show CDR1 as SGHDN and CDR2 as FVKESK. The CDR3 is 15 residues long. The CDR3 nucleotides read TGTGCCAGCAGCTCTAGCGGGAGGGCCTCCTACGAGCAGTACTTC. This gives the protein CASSSSGRASYEQYF.

V usage is TRBV7-2 and J usage is TRBJ2-5; 8 bases line up with TRBD2. The CDR3 covers 15 residues. Germline V gene lookup returns CDR1 SGHTA and CDR2 FQGNSA. The V segment lost 1 base and the J segment 3 bases; nucleotides outside the gene matches: 4. This CDR3 reads CASSLDGLAEETQYF. Written as DNA, the CDR3 is TGTGCCAGCAGCTTAGACGGACTAGCCGAAGAGACCCAGTACTTC.

J is TRBJ2-1 and V is TRBV5-1; 7 bases line up with TRBD1. V lost 2 bases to trimming and J lost 3 bases; unmatched junction nucleotides: 5. CDR1 and CDR2 (germline): SGHRS, YFSETQ. The CDR3 covers 15 residues. CDR3: CASSFRDSLYNEQFF. CDR3 nucleotide sequence: TGCGCCAGCAGCTTCCGGGACAGCCTCTACAATGAGCAGTTCTTC.

The chain uses TRBV6-1 and TRBJ2-1; no definite D call. In germline, CDR1 is MNHNS, CDR2 SASEGT. The CDR3 extends over 13 amino acids. V was trimmed by 3 bases and J by 8 bases, leaving 11 bases between them. In DNA, the CDR3 is TGTGCCAGCAGTGACCCTTACAGCGATGAGCAGTTCTTC. It encodes CASSDPYSDEQFF.

The chain employs TRBV11-2 and TRBJ1-1; D is undetermined. The germline V and J ends were trimmed by 5 bases and 1 base, with 11 bases remaining between them. The length of the CDR3 is 14 residues. Germline V lookup: CDR1 SGHAT, CDR2 FQNNGV. The CDR3 sequence: CASSLLRSNTEAFF. Here the CDR3 DNA reads TGTGCCAGCAGCCTGCTGAGATCGAACACTGAAGCTTTCTTT.

This clonotype was counted between two and nine times. The chain recombines TRBV4-3 with TRBJ2-1, with TRBD2 identical over 10 bases. The CDR3 extends over 15 amino acids. After removal of 2 bases from V and 5 bases from J, the junction contained 3 bases not matched to a gene. Germline CDR1 is LGHNA and CDR2 is YSLEER. Here the CDR3 DNA reads TGCGCCAGCAGCCAACAAGGGACTAGCGACAATGAGCAGTTCTTC. Its translation: CASSQQGTSDNEQFF.

The V gene is TRBV7-9, the J gene TRBJ1-6; D is perhaps TRBD1 (5 bases). The germline V gene has CDR1 SEHNR and CDR2 FQNEAQ (reference sequence). V was clipped by 4 bases and J by 7 bases, with 14 bases between them. CDR3 size: 15 residues. The CDR3 coding sequence is TGTGCCAGCAGCTGGGGCCTGGGGCCGAATTCACCCCTCCACTTT. Translating it yields CASSWGLGPNSPLHF.

The rearrangement joins TRBV7-8 to TRBJ2-5, with TRBD1 identical over 11 bases. The CDR3 spans 19 residues. The V segment lost 0 bases and the J segment 5 bases; nucleotides outside the gene matches: 14. Germline V gene sequence: CDR1 SGHVS, CDR2 FQNEAQ. CDR3 residues: CASSLAGTGGWIGRETQYF. CDR3 coding DNA: TGTGCCAGCAGCTTAGCGGGGACAGGGGGTTGGATCGGGCGCGAGACCCAGTACTTC.

This clonotype occurred a few times. The chain couples TRBV5-1 to TRBJ1-1, with TRBD1 matching 7 bases. CDR1 and CDR2 from the germline V gene are SGHRS and YFSETQ. Germline trimming cut 0 bases from V and 7 bases from J; bases unmatched to any gene: 9. The CDR3 is made up of 15 amino acids. DNA of the CDR3: TGCGCCAGCAGCTTGGAAGAGGGGGCGCCCCTTGAAGCTTTCTTT. It specifies CASSLEEGAPLEAFF.